This is a list of T cell receptor beta chains from one sample in a study of T cells in Graves' hyperthyroidism and ophthalmopathy. TCRdb processed the multiplex PCR reads anew with MiXCR; each CDR3 protein has one entry. The sample includes approximately 700,000 distinct CDR3 sequences, roughly 15% of them seen just once. Sequences were obtained from blood. The source of these receptors is a man younger than 35 with Graves' hyperthyroidism. The CDR3 runs from the conserved cysteine through the conserved F or W. The D gene is left open where the match is weak. Not every row has a clone size; where given, it reads once, few, many or a size class.

>16|TRBJ2-1|TRBV6-2/TRBV6-3|TRBD2|few
TGTGCCAGCAGTCTGCTCGGACTAGCGGGTTACAATGAGCAGTTCTTC
CASSLLGLAGYNEQFF
>14|TRBJ2-1|TRBV28|-|many
TGTGCCAGCAGTTCCCGGGGAAACTACAATGAGCAGTTCTTC
CASSSRGNYNEQFF
>13|TRBJ2-1|TRBV30|-|many
TGTGCCTGGGACGGGTCGAGGGTGCATGAGCAGTTCTTC
CAWDGSRVHEQFF
>15|TRBJ2-3|TRBV9|TRBD2|-
TGTGCCAGCAGCGTTAGCGGGAGGGCATCAGATACGCAGTATTTT
CASSVSGRASDTQYF
>14|TRBJ2-2|TRBV12-3/TRBV12-4|-|few
TGTGCCAGCATCATTCATGGGGGAACCGGGGAGCTGTTTTTT
CASIIHGGTGELFF
>14|TRBJ2-7|TRBV27|-|-
TGTGCCAGCAGTTGGAGTGAACACTCCTACGAGCAGTACTTT
CASSWSEHSYEQYF
>13|TRBJ1-2|TRBV6-2/TRBV6-3|-|few
TGTGCCAGCAGACCGGGACGCTTCTATGGCTACACCTTC
CASRPGRFYGYTF
>13|TRBJ1-1|TRBV19|TRBD1|few
TGTGCCAGTAGTACCCCGACAGGGACTGAAGCTTTCTTT
CASSTPTGTEAFF
>13|TRBJ1-1|TRBV5-1|-|-
TGCGCCAGCAGCTTGAACGTTAGAACTGAAGCTTTCTTT
CASSLNVRTEAFF
>18|TRBJ2-1|TRBV19|TRBD2|-
TGTGCCAGTAGTATTCGGGGGCATGGGACTAGCGGACTAAATGAGCAGTTCTTC
CASSIRGHGTSGLNEQFF
>14|TRBJ2-7|TRBV7-9|-|few
TGTGCCAGCAGCTTACTACGGACACCGGTAGAGCAGTACTTC
CASSLLRTPVEQYF
>12|TRBJ1-1|TRBV19|TRBD1|many
TGTGCCAGTAGTAGCCAGGGGGTCACAGCTTTCTTT
CASSSQGVTAFF
>15|TRBJ2-7|TRBV19|-|once
TGTGCCAGTAGTGGTAGGAAGGGACCTGCCTACGAGCAGTACTTC
CASSGRKGPAYEQYF
>15|TRBJ1-3|TRBV12-3/TRBV12-4|-|few
TGTGCCAGCAGCCTGACAGGTCCCTCTGGAAACACCATATATTTT
CASSLTGPSGNTIYF
>15|TRBJ2-5|TRBV7-9|-|-
TGTGCCAGCAGCTCTGGGCAGTGGGGTCAAGAGACCCAGTACTTC
CASSSGQWGQETQYF
>15|TRBJ1-2|TRBV28|TRBD1|-
TGTGCCAGCAGTTTACCGACAGGGCTTAACTATGGCTACACCTTC
CASSLPTGLNYGYTF
>16|TRBJ2-3|TRBV20-1|TRBD2|few
TGCAGTGCTAGTGCCGCGAGCGGGAGTCATACAGATACGCAGTATTTT
CSASAASGSHTDTQYF